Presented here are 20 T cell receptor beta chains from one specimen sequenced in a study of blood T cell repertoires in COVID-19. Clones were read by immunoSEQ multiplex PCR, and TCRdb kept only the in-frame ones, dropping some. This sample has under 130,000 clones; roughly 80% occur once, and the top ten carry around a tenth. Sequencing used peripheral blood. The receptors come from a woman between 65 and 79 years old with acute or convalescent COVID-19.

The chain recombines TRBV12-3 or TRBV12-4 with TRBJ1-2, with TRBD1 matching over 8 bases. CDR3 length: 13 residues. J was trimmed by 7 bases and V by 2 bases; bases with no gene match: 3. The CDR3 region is CASSLQGARGYTF. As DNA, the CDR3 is TGTGCCAGCAGTTTACAGGGGGCGCGTGGCTACACCTTC.

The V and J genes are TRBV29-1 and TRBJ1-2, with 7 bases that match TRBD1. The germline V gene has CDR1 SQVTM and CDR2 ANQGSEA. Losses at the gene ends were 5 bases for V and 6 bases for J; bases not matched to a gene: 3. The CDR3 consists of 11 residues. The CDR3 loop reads CSVTGVDGYTF. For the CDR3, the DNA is TGCAGCGTTACAGGGGTGGATGGCTACACCTTC.

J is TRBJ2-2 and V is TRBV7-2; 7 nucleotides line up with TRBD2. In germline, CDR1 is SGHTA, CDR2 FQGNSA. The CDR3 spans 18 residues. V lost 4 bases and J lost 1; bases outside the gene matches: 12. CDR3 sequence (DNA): TGTGCCAGCAGCTCCAGCTCGGGAGCGGGGAGGAACACCGGGGAGCTGTTTTTT. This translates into CASSSSSGAGRNTGELFF.

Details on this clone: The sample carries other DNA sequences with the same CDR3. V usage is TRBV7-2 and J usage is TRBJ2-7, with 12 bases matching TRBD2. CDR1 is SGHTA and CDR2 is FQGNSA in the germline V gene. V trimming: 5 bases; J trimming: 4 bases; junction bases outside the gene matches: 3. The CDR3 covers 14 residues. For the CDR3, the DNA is TGTGCCAGCAGCCCGGGGACTAGCGGGTACGAGCAGTACTTC. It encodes CASSPGTSGYEQYF.

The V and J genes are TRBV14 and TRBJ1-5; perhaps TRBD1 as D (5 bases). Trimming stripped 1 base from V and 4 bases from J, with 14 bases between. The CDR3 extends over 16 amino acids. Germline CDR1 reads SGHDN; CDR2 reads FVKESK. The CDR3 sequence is CASSQVATADNQPQHF. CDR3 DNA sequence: TGTGCCAGCAGCCAAGTTGCGACAGCCGATAATCAGCCCCAGCATTTT.

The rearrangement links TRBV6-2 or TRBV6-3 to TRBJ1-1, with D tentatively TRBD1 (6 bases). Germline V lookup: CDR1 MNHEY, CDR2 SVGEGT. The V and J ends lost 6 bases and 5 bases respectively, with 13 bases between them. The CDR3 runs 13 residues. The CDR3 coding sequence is TGTGCCAGCAGCGCCAACCAGGGGACTGAAGCTTTCTTT. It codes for CASSANQGTEAFF.

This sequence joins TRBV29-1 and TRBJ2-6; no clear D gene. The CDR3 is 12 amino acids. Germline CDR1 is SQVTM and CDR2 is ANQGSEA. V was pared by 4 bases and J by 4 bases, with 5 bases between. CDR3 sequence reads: CSVVSGANVLTF. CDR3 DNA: TGCAGCGTTGTCTCGGGGGCCAACGTCCTGACTTTC.

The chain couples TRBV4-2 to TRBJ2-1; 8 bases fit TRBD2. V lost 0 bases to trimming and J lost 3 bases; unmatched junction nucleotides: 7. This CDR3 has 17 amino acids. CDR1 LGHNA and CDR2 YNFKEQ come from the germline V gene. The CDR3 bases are TGTGCCAGCAGCCAAGATCTTACCCTAGCGGGCTACAATGAGCAGTTCTTC. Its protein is CASSQDLTLAGYNEQFF.

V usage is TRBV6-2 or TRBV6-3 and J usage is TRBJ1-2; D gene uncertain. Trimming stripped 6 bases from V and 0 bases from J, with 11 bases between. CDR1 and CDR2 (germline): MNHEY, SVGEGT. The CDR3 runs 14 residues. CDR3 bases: TGTGCCAGCAGCCTAGTTCCTCCTAACTATGGCTACACCTTC. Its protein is CASSLVPPNYGYTF.

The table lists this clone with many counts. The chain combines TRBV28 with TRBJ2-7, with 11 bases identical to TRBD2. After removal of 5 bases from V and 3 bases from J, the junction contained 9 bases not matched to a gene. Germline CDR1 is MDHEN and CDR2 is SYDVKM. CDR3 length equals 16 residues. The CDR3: CASSVIAGGTYYEQYF. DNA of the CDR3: TGTGCCAGCAGTGTTATAGCGGGAGGGACCTACTACGAGCAGTACTTC.

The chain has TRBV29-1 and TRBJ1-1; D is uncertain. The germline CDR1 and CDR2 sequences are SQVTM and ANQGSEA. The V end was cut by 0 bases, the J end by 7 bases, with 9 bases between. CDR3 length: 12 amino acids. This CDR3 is CSVEDMEVEAFF. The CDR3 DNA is TGCAGCGTTGAAGATATGGAGGTTGAAGCTTTCTTT.

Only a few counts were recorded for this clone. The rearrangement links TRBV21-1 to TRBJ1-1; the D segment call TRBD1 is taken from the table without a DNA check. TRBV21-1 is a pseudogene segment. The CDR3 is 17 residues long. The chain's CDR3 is CASSPPLGQRKNTEAFF. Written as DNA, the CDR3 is TGTGCCAGCAGCCCCCCGTTAGGACAGAGAAAGAACACTGAAGCTTTCTTT.

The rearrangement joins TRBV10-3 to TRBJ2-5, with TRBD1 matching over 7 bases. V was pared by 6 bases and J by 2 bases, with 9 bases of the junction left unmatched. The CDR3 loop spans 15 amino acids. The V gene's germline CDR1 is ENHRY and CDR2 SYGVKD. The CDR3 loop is CAIRDRDSPQETQYF. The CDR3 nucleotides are TGTGCCATCAGAGATCGGGACAGCCCTCAAGAGACCCAGTACTTC.

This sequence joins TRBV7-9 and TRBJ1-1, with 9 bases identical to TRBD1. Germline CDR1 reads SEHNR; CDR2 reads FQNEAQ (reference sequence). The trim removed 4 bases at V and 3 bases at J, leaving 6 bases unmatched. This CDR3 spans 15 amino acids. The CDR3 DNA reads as TGTGCCAGCAGCTCGACACAGGGGGCTTACACTGAAGCTTTCTTT. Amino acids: CASSSTQGAYTEAFF.

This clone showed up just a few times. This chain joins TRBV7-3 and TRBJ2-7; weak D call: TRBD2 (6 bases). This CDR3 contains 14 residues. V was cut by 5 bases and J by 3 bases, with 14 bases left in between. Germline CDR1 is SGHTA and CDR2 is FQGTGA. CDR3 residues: CASSIGGMGYEQYF. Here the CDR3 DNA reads TGTGCCAGCAGCATAGGCGGGATGGGCTACGAGCAGTACTTC.

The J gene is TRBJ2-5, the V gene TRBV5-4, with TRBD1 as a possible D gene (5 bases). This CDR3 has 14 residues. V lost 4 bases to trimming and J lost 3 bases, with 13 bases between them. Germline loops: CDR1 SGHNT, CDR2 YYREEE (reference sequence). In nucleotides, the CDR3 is TGTGCCAGCAGCGAATCAGGGTATGAAGAGACCCAGTACTTC. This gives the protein CASSESGYEETQYF. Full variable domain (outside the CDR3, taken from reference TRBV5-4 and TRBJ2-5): ETGVTQSPTHLIKTRGQQVTLRCSSQSGHNTVSWYQQALGQGPQFIFQYYREEENGRGNFPPRFSGLQFPNYSSELNVNALELDDSALYLCASSESGYEETQYFGPGTRLLVL.

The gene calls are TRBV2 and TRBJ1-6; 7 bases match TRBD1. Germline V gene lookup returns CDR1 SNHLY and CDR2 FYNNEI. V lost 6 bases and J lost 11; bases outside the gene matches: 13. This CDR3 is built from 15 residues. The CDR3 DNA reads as TGTGCCAGCAGGAACCCGACAGGGCGGCGAGCACCCCTCCACTTT. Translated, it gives CASRNPTGRRAPLHF.

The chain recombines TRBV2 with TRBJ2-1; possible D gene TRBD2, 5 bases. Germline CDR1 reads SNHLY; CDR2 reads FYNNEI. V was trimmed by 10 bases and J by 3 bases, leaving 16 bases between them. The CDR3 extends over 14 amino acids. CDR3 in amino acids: CATGAVNIYNEQFF. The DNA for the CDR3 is TGTGCCACAGGAGCGGTTAATATCTACAATGAGCAGTTCTTC. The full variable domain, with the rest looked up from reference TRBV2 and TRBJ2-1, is EPEVTQTPSHQVTQMGQEVILRCVPISNHLYFYWYRQILGQKVEFLVSFYNNEISEKSEIFDDQFSVERPDGSNFTLKIRSTKLEDSAMYFCATGAVNIYNEQFFGPGTRLTVL.

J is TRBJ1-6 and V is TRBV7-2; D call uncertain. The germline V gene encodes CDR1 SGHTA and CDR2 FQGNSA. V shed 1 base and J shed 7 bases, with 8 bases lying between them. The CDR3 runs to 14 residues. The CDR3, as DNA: TGTGCCAGCAGCTTAGACGCGTCCAATTCACCCCTCCACTTT. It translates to CASSLDASNSPLHF.

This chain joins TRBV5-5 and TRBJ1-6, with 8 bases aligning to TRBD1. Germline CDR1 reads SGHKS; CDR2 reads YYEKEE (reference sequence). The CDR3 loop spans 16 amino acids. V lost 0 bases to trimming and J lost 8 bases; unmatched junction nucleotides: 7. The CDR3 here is CASSLAGAGGDSPLHF. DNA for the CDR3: TGTGCCAGCAGCTTGGCAGGGGCAGGGGGCGATTCACCCCTCCACTTT.